One T cell receptor beta chain is described in this entry. Its antigen is unidentified. TCRdb keeps only in-frame clones here, not all; method: immunoSEQ multiplex PCR. The sample holds approximately 150,000 clones, approximately 90% seen once. The germline CDR1 and CDR2 sequences are SEHNR and FQNEAQ (reference sequence). The junction had 6 bases not matched to a gene; V was cut back by 5 bases and J by 8 bases. CDR3 length: 13 amino acids. The data were taken from a study of cytomegalovirus exposure and HLA in healthy donors. General study findings and limits: It was reported that the classifier diagnosed cytomegalovirus status with high specificity and sensitivity in both the original and validation cohorts. According to a subsequent analysis, TCR clusters from the first cohort were inclined to appear together in the 120 or so validation repertoires.

What was sequenced was PBMCs. The TCR originated in a man younger than 30 in good health and CMV-seronegative. The chain couples TRBV7-9 to TRBJ1-1, with 9 bases that match TRBD1. CDR3 in DNA: TGTGCCAGCAGCCCAACGGGGACAGGGGAAGCTTTCTTT. Translating gives CASSPTGTGEAFF.